Below are 23 T cell receptor beta chains sequenced from a single sample in a study of blood T cell repertoires in COVID-19 (dated by TCRdb to 2020 to 2022). Libraries were constructed by the immunoSEQ multiplex PCR assay. The table comes from immuneACCESS by way of TCRdb, which keeps in-frame sequences with V and J called. Part of the clones is missing from these tables; in studies checked, under half for an unresolved V gene and the rest for unknown reasons. The sample table contains about 21,000 clones; only one count was recorded for approximately 83% of them. 5.5% to 8% of the sample is held by the ten biggest clonotypes. The sample was peripheral blood. Receptors were obtained from a human donor in a cohort sampled during active COVID-19.

CDR3 nucleotides: TGTGCCAGCAGCTTGGTATCAGGGGACGAACTAGCGGGGGGCCTGGAGCAGTACTTC. Protein product: CASSLVSGDELAGGLEQYF. The chain couples TRBV5-5 to TRBJ2-7; the match to TRBD2 covers 12 bases. The junction had 17 bases not matched to a gene; V was cut back by 0 bases and J by 7 bases. The CDR3 is 19 amino acids. Looked up from germline, CDR1 is SGHKS and CDR2 is YYEKEE (reference sequence).

The chain employs TRBV3-1 (or the pseudogene TRBV3-2) and TRBJ2-1; a possible D gene is TRBD2 (5 bases). The CDR3 is made up of 13 amino acids. V dropped 0 bases and J dropped 10 bases, with 10 bases sitting between them. Germline-derived CDR1 and CDR2 are LGHDT and YNNKEL (reference sequence). The CDR3 here is CASSQDRGREQFF. The CDR3 DNA sequence: TGTGCCAGCAGCCAAGATCGAGGGCGCGAGCAGTTCTTC.

The chain joins TRBV20-1 to TRBJ1-2; possible D gene TRBD1, 6 bases. Germline CDR1 is DFQATT and CDR2 is SNEGSKA (reference sequence). The CDR3 extends over 14 amino acids. Trimming pared 3 bases from V and 2 bases from J, leaving 13 bases between. CDR3 nucleotides: TGCAGTGCTAGTGCGCAGGGGAAAAACTATGGCTACACCTTC. It codes for CSASAQGKNYGYTF.

The V call is TRBV4-3, the J call TRBJ1-1; D gene ambiguous. Germline lookup yields CDR1 LGHNA and CDR2 YSLEER. V lost 4 bases, J lost 0 bases, and 18 bases lay in between. The CDR3 runs 17 residues. The CDR3 DNA reads TGCGCCAGCAGCCTGACGACGGGGAGAAGAATGAACACTGAAGCTTTCTTT. This gives the protein CASSLTTGRRMNTEAFF.

J is TRBJ2-7 and V is TRBV25-1; D gene uncertain. The CDR3 loop spans 11 amino acids. The germline V gene encodes CDR1 MGHDK and CDR2 SYGVNS. Trimming left V 3 bases short and J 3 bases short, with 3 bases between. The DNA of the CDR3 is TGTGCCAGCAGTGACATCTACGAGCAGTACTTC. Translating it yields CASSDIYEQYF.

The rearrangement links TRBV5-1 to TRBJ2-1; 8 bases map to TRBD2. The CDR3 extends over 15 amino acids. Trimming took 1 base from V and 2 from J; bases not matched to a gene: 2. The germline CDR1 and CDR2 sequences are SGHRS and YFSETQ. CDR3 residues: CASSLTSGTYNEQFF. The CDR3, as DNA: TGCGCCAGCAGCTTGACTAGCGGAACCTACAATGAGCAGTTCTTC.

This rearrangement joins TRBV7-2 to TRBJ1-2; 7 bases agree with TRBD1. Germline CDR1 reads SGHTA; CDR2 reads FQGNSA. The V segment lost 5 bases and the J segment 7 bases; nucleotides outside the gene matches: 13. The CDR3 covers 15 residues. The CDR3 sequence: CASSLSIGTAFGYTF. The CDR3, as DNA: TGTGCCAGCAGCCTTTCGATAGGGACAGCTTTTGGCTACACCTTC.

The chain is built from TRBV3-1 (or the pseudogene TRBV3-2) and TRBJ2-3; D possibly corresponds to TRBD2 (6 bases). CDR1 LGHDT and CDR2 YNNKEL come from the germline V gene (reference sequence). The CDR3 totals 14 residues. Trimming removed 4 bases from V and 4 bases from J, with 12 bases in between. CDR3: CASSPRLDADTQYF. DNA of the CDR3: TGTGCCAGCAGCCCCCGACTAGATGCAGATACGCAGTATTTT.

V gene TRBV7-9 combines with J gene TRBJ2-2; 9 nucleotides line up with TRBD1. Per germline, CDR1 SEHNR and CDR2 FQNEAQ (reference sequence). J was trimmed by 5 bases and V by 6 bases; bases with no gene match: 13. The CDR3 length is 17 residues. CDR3: CASSSNSGTGLTGELFF. CDR3 DNA: TGTGCCAGCAGTTCCAACTCCGGGACAGGGTTGACCGGGGAGCTGTTTTTT.

This clone was seen once. The chain employs TRBV6-2 or TRBV6-3 and TRBJ1-2, with D perhaps TRBD1 (6 bases). The germline V gene encodes CDR1 MNHEY and CDR2 SVGEGT. This CDR3 contains 15 residues. The germline V and J ends were trimmed by 2 bases and 1 base, with 11 bases remaining between them. The CDR3, as DNA: TGTGCCAGCAGTTACACAGGGACGCTTAACTATGGCTACACCTTC. This translates into CASSYTGTLNYGYTF.

This clone was seen only once. The chain joins TRBV7-6 to TRBJ1-1; tentative D call: TRBD1 (6 bases). V was clipped by 5 bases and J by 6 bases, with 16 bases between them. CDR1 is SGHVS, CDR2 FNYEAQ, per germline. The CDR3 sequence is 14 residues long. CDR3 sequence: CASSGSTGSAEAFF. CDR3 nucleotides: TGTGCCAGCAGCGGGTCAACAGGGTCTGCTGAAGCTTTCTTT.

The chain joins TRBV7-9 to TRBJ2-5; TRBD1 matches at 7 bases. The V segment lost 4 bases and the J segment 1 base; nucleotides outside the gene matches: 3. Germline V lookup: CDR1 SEHNR, CDR2 FQNEAQ (reference sequence). The CDR3 runs to 14 residues. CDR3 nucleotide sequence: TGTGCCAGCAGCTCGTACAGGGGCCAAGAGACCCAGTACTTC. Its protein is CASSSYRGQETQYF.

This chain joins TRBV28 and TRBJ2-7; 7 bases align to TRBD1. The V gene's germline CDR1 is MDHEN and CDR2 SYDVKM. Unmatched junction bases numbered 8, after V lost 7 bases and J lost 2 bases. This CDR3 has 14 amino acids. The CDR3 region is CASTKTGNTYEQYF. CDR3 nucleotide sequence: TGTGCCAGCACCAAGACAGGGAACACCTACGAGCAGTACTTC.

The V and J genes are TRBV4-2 and TRBJ2-7; TRBD2 agrees at 8 bases. V gave up 0 bases and J gave up 9 bases; unmatched junction bases: 13. Germline assignment: CDR1 LGHNA and CDR2 YNFKEQ. This CDR3 is 16 amino acids long. The CDR3 reads CASSQDPSGGSLGQYF. The DNA for the CDR3 is TGTGCCAGCAGCCAAGATCCCAGCGGGGGCTCCCTAGGGCAGTACTTC.

The rearrangement links TRBV4-2 to TRBJ2-1; 7 nucleotides agree with TRBD2. With 1 base clipped from V and 0 bases from J, the junction kept 6 bases outside the gene matches. Germline assignment: CDR1 LGHNA and CDR2 YNFKEQ. The CDR3 extends over 17 amino acids. The CDR3 reads CASSQAGGKSSYNEQFF. Here the CDR3 DNA reads TGTGCCAGCAGCCAAGCGGGGGGTAAAAGCTCCTACAATGAGCAGTTCTTC.

The V gene is TRBV18, the J gene TRBJ1-3; D is possibly TRBD1 (5 bases). V was pared by 4 bases and J by 1 base, with 11 bases between. Per the germline V gene, CDR1 is KGHSH and CDR2 is LQKENI. The CDR3 length is 15 residues. CDR3 amino acids: CASSLNQGSGNTIYF. As DNA, the CDR3 is TGTGCCAGCTCACTAAACCAGGGATCTGGAAACACCATATATTTT.

The rearrangement joins TRBV14 to TRBJ1-1, with unresolved D. Germline loops: CDR1 SGHDN, CDR2 FVKESK. The CDR3 extends over 13 amino acids. V lost 5 bases to trimming and J lost 2 bases, with 9 bases between them. CDR3 sequence: CASSVQINTEAFF. DNA of the CDR3: TGTGCCAGCAGCGTCCAGATAAACACTGAAGCTTTCTTT.

V gene TRBV4-1 combines with J gene TRBJ2-5; 9 bases are a match to TRBD1. V gave up 6 bases and J gave up 6 bases; unmatched junction bases: 8. This CDR3 region has 14 residues. Germline V CDR1 and CDR2: MGHRA, YSYEKL. CDR3 DNA: TGCGCCAGCAGATCGGGACAGGGTATGCAGACCCAGTACTTC. It is translated as CASRSGQGMQTQYF.

The V and J genes are TRBV19 and TRBJ1-1; 11 nucleotides align to TRBD1. Trimming at V came to 7 bases and at J to 4 bases, leaving 8 bases not matched to a gene. This CDR3 is built from 15 residues. In germline, CDR1 is LNHDA, CDR2 SQIVND (reference sequence). CDR3 residues: CASTQGTGGATEAFF. The DNA for the CDR3 is TGTGCCAGTACCCAAGGGACAGGGGGGGCCACTGAAGCTTTCTTT.

The chain couples TRBV15 to TRBJ2-3; 14 positions agree with TRBD2. Per germline, CDR1 LNHNV and CDR2 YYDKDF (reference sequence). Trimming removed 5 bases from V and 7 bases from J; junction bases left unmatched: 5. The CDR3 is made up of 15 amino acids. The CDR3 loop reads CATSGTSGGPHTQYF. Here the CDR3 DNA reads TGTGCCACCAGCGGGACTAGCGGGGGACCTCATACGCAGTATTTT. Variable domain in full (rest from reference TRBV15 and TRBJ2-3): DAMVIQNPRYQVTQFGKPVTLSCSQTLNHNVMYWYQQKSSQAPKLLFHYYDKDFNNEADTPDNFQSRRPNTSFCFLDIRSPGLGDTAMYLCATSGTSGGPHTQYFGPGTRLTVL.

The CDR3 bases are TGCGCCAGCAGCTTGGTGGCGGGGAGCTCCTACGAGCAGTACTTC. It specifies CASSLVAGSSYEQYF. The gene calls are TRBV5-1 and TRBJ2-7, with D possibly matching TRBD2 (6 bases). CDR1 and CDR2 (germline): SGHRS, YFSETQ. Trimming removed 0 bases from V and 0 bases from J, with 10 bases in between. This CDR3 has 15 residues.

The rearrangement joins TRBV5-1 to TRBJ1-1, with unresolved D. The germline V gene encodes CDR1 SGHRS and CDR2 YFSETQ. V gave up 2 bases and J gave up 4 bases, with 9 bases separating them. The CDR3 is made up of 13 amino acids. The CDR3 loop is CASSLIEGTEAFF. CDR3 sequence (DNA): TGCGCCAGCAGCTTAATAGAGGGCACTGAAGCTTTCTTT.

CDR3 DNA: TGTGCCATCAGAACAGGGGGAGGGTTGAACACTGAAGCTTTCTTT. It is translated as CAIRTGGGLNTEAFF. The V gene is TRBV10-3, the J gene TRBJ1-1; the match to TRBD1 covers 8 bases. Germline CDR1 is ENHRY and CDR2 is SYGVKD. Unmatched junction bases numbered 6, after V lost 6 bases and J lost 0 bases. The CDR3 has 15 residues.